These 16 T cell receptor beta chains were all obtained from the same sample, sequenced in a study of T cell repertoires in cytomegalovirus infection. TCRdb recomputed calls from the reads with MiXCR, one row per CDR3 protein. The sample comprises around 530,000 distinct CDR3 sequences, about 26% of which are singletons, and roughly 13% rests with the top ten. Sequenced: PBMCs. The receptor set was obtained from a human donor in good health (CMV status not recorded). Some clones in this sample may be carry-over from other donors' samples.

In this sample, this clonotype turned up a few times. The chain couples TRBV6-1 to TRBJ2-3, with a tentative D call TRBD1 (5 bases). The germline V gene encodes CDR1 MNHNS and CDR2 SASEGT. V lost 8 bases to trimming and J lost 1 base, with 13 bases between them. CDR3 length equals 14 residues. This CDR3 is CASASREGTDTQYF. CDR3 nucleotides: TGTGCCAGCGCCAGCAGGGAAGGCACAGATACGCAGTATTTT.

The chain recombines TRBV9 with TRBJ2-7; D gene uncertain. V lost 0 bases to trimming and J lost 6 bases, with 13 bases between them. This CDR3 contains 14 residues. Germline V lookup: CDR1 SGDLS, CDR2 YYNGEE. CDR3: CASSVEVVRTEQYF. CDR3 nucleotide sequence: TGTGCCAGCAGCGTAGAGGTAGTAAGGACCGAGCAGTACTTC.

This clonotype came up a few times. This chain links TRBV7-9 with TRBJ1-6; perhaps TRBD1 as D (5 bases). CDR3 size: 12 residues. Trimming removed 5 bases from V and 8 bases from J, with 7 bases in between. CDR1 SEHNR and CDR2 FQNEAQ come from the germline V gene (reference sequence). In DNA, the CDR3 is TGTGCCAGCAGCGTAGGGGATTCACCCCTCCACTTT. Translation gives CASSVGDSPLHF.

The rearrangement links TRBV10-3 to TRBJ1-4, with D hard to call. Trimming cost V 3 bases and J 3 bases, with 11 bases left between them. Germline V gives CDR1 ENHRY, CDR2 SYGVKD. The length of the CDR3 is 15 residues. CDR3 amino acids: CAISDSTGSNEKLFF. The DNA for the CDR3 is TGTGCCATCAGTGACTCGACGGGATCTAATGAAAAACTGTTTTTT.

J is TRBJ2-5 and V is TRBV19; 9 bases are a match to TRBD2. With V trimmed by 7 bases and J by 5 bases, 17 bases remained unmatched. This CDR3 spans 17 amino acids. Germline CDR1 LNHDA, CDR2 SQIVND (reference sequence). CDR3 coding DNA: TGTGCCAGTACCCCGATTGGAGTAGCGGGAGCGTTTGAGACCCAGTACTTC. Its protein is CASTPIGVAGAFETQYF.

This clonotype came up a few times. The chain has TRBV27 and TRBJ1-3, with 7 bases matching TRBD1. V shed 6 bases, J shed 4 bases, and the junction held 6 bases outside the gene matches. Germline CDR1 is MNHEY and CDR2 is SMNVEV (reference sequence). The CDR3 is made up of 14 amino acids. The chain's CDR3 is CASRSQGLGNTIYF. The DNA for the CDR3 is TGTGCCAGCAGATCACAGGGGCTCGGAAACACCATATATTTT.

Here the CDR3 DNA reads TGTGCCAGCAGCGGGAGGGACAGGGTCACCGGGGAGCTGTTTTTT. This translates into CASSGRDRVTGELFF. The rearrangement joins TRBV7-8 to TRBJ2-2; 9 nucleotides agree with TRBD1. Germline CDR1 SGHVS, CDR2 FQNEAQ. The CDR3 covers 15 residues. J lost 4 bases, V lost 5 bases, and 5 bases had no gene match.

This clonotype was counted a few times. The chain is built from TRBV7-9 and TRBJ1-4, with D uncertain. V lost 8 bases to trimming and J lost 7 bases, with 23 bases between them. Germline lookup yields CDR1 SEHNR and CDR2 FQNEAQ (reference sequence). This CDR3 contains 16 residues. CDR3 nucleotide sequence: TGTGCCAGCTCCGTAGAAACAACTGGTCCCCGTGAAAAACTGTTTTTT. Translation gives CASSVETTGPREKLFF.

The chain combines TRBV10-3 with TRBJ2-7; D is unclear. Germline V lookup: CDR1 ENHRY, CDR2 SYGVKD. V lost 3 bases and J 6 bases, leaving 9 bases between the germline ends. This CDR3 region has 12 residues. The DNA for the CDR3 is TGTGCCATCAGTGATAATCTTTCCGAGCAGTACGTC. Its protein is CAISDNLSEQYV.

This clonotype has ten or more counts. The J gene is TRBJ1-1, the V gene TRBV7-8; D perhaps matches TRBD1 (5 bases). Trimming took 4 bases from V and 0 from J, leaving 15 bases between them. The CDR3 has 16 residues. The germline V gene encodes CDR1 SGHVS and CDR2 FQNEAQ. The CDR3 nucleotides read TGTGCCAGCAGCTCTCTAAGGGGACCGATGAACACTGAAGCTTTCTTT. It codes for CASSSLRGPMNTEAFF.

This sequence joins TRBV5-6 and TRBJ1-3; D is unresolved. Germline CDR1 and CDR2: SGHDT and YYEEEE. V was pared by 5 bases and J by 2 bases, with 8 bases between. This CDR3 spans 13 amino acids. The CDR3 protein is CASSRVTGNTIYF. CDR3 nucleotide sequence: TGTGCCAGCAGTAGAGTTACTGGAAACACCATATATTTT.

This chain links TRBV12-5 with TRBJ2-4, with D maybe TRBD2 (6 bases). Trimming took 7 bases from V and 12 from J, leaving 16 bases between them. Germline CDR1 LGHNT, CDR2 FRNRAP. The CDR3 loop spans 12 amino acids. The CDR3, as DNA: TGTGCTAGTGTACCCAGGGACTCTTATCAGTACTTC. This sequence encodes CASVPRDSYQYF.

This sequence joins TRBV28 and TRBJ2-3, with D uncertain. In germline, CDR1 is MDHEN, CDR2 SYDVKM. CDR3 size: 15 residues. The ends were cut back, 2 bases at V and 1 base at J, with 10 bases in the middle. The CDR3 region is CASSLQRAGTDTQYF. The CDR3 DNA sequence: TGTGCCAGCAGTTTACAACGGGCTGGCACAGATACGCAGTATTTT.

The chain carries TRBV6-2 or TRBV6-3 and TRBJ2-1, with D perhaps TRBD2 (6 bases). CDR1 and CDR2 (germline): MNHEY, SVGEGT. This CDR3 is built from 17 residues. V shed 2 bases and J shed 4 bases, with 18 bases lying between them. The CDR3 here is CASSYGPASSAYNEQFF. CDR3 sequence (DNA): TGTGCCAGCAGTTACGGTCCCGCGTCTAGCGCATACAATGAGCAGTTCTTC.

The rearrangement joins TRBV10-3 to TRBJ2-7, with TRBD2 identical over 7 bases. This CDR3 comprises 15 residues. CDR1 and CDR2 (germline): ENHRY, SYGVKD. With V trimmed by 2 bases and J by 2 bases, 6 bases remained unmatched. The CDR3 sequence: CAISEAPGLAYEQYF. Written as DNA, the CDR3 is TGTGCCATCAGTGAGGCCCCTGGACTAGCCTACGAGCAGTACTTC.

CDR3 in DNA: TGTGCCAGCTCACCCGGGACAGGGGGCTATTCACCCCTCCACTTT. It codes for CASSPGTGGYSPLHF. The chain has TRBV18 and TRBJ1-6, with 12 nucleotides matching TRBD1. Germline V gives CDR1 KGHSH, CDR2 LQKENI. With V trimmed by 3 bases and J by 8 bases, 2 bases remained unmatched. CDR3 length: 15 amino acids.